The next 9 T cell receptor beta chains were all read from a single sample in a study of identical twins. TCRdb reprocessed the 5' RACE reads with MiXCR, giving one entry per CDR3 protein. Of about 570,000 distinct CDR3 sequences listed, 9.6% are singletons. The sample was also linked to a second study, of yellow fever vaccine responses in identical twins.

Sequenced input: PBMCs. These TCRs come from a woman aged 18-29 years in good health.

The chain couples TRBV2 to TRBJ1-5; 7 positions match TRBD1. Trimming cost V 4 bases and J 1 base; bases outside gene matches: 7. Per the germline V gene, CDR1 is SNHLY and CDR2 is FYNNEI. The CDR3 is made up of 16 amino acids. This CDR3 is CASSGDRALSNQPQHF. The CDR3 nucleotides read TGTGCCAGCAGTGGAGACAGGGCTCTAAGCAATCAGCCCCAGCATTTT.

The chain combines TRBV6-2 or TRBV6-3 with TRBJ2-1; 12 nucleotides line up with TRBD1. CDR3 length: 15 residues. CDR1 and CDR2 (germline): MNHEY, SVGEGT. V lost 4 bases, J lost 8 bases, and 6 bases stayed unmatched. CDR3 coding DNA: TGTGCCAGCAGTTTCTTGGGGACAGGGGGCGATGAGCAGTTCTTC. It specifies CASSFLGTGGDEQFF.

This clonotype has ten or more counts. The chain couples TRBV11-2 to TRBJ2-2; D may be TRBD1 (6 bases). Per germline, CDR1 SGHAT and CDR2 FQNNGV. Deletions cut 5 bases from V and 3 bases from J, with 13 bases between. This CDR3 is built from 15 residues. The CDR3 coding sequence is TGTGCCAGCAGCCCCAGAGGGGGAGACACCGGGGAGCTGTTTTTT. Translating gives CASSPRGGDTGELFF.

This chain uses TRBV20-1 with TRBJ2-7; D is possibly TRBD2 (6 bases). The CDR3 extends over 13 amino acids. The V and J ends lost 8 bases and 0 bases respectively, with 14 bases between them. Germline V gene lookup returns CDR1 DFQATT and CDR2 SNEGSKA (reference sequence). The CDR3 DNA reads TGCAGTCCCAGTAGCGGATTCTCCTACGAGCAGTACTTC. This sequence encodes CSPSSGFSYEQYF.

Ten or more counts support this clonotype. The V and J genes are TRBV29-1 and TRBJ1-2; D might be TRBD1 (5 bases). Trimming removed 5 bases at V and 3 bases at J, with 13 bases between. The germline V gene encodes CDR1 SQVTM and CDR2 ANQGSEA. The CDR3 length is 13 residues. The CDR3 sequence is CSVMGLGDYGYTF. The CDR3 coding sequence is TGCAGCGTTATGGGACTGGGAGACTATGGCTACACCTTC. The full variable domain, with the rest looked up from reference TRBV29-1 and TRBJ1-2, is SAVISQKPSRDICQRGTSLTIQCQVDSQVTMMFWYRQQPGQSLTLIATANQGSEATYESGFVIDKFPISRPNLTFSTLTVSNMSPEDSSIYLCSVMGLGDYGYTFGSGTRLTVV.

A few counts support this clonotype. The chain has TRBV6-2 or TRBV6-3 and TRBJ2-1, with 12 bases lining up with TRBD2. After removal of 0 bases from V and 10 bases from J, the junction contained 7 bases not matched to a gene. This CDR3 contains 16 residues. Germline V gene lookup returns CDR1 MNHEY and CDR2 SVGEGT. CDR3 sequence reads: CASSYSLAGGPGEQFF. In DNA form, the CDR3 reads TGTGCCAGCAGTTACTCGCTAGCGGGAGGGCCAGGGGAGCAGTTCTTC.

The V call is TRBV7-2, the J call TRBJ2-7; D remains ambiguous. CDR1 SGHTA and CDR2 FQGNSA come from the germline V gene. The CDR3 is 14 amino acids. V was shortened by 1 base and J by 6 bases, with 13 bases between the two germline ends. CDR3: CASSLVTRRGEQYF. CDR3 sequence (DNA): TGTGCCAGCAGCTTAGTGACCAGAAGAGGCGAGCAGTACTTC.

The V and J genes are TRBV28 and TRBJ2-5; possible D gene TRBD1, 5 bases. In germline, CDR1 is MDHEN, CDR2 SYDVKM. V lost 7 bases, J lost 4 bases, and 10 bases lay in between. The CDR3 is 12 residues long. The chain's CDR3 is CASTDRLETQYF. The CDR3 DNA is TGTGCCAGCACCGACAGACTAGAGACCCAGTACTTC.

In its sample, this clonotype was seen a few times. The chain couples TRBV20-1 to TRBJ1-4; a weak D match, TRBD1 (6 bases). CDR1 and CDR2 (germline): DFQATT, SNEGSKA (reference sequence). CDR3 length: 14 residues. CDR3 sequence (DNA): TGCAGAGAGCAGTTGAGACAGGAGAATGAAAAACTGTTTTTT. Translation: CREQLRQENEKLFF.